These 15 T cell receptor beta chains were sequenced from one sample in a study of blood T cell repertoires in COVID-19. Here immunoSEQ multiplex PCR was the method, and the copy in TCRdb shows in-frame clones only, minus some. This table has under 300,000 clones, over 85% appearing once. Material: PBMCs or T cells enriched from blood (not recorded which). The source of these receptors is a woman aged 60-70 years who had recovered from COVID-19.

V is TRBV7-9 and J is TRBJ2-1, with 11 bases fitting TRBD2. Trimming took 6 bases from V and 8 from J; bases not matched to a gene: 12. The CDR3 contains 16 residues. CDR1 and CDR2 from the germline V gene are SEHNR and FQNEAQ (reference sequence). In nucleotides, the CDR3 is TGTGCCAGCAGTTCCCATAGCGGGAGGGTAGTTGATGAGCAGTTCTTC. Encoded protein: CASSSHSGRVVDEQFF.

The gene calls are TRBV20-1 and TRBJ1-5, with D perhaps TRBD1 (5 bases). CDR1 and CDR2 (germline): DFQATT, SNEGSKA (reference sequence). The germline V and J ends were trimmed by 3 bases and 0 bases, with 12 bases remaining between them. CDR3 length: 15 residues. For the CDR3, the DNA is TGCAGTGCTAGTCAGGGTGGGTCTAGCAATCAGCCCCAGCATTTT. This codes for CSASQGGSSNQPQHF.

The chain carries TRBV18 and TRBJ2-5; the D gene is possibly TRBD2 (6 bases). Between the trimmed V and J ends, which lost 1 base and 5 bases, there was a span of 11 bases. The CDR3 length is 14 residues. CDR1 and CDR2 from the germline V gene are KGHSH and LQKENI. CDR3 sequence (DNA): TGTGCCAGCTCACCACGTACGGGAGATGAGACCCAGTACTTC. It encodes CASSPRTGDETQYF. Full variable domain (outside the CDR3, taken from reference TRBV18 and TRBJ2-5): NAGVMQNPRHLVRRRGQEARLRCSPMKGHSHVYWYRQLPEEGLKFMVYLQKENIIDESGMPKERFSAEFPKEGPSILRIQQVVRGDSAAYFCASSPRTGDETQYFGPGTRLLVL.

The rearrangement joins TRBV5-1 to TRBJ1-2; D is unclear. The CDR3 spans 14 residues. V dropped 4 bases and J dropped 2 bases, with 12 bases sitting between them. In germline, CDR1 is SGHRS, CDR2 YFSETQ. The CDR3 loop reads CASSPAVTNYGYTF. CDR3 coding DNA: TGCGCCAGCAGCCCCGCGGTCACCAACTATGGCTACACCTTC.

The DNA of the CDR3 is TGTGCCAGCATACTGAGCTCCTACAATGAGCAGTTCTTC. Protein product: CASILSSYNEQFF. The chain links TRBV2 to TRBJ2-1; the D is unclear. The CDR3 has 13 amino acids. The V gene's germline CDR1 is SNHLY and CDR2 FYNNEI. The V gene lost 7 bases and the J gene lost 0 bases, with 7 bases spanning the gap.

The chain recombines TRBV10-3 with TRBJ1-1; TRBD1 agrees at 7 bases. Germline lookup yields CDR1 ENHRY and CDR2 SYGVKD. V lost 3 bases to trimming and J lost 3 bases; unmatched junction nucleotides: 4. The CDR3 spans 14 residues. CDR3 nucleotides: TGTGCCATCAGTGAACGAGGGGGCGACACTGAAGCTTTCTTT. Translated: CAISERGGDTEAFF.

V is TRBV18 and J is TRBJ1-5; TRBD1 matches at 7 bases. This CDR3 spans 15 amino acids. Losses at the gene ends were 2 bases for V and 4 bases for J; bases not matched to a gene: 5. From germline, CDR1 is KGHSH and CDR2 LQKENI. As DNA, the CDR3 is TGTGCCAGCTCACCATTGGGGGACAGTAATCAGCCCCAGCATTTT. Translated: CASSPLGDSNQPQHF.

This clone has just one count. The CDR3 nucleotides read TGTGCCTGGAGTCAACTCTACGAGCAGTACTTC. Protein: CAWSQLYEQYF. The chain couples TRBV30 to TRBJ2-7, with D uncertain. Germline CDR1 is GTSNPN and CDR2 is SVGIG (reference sequence). V lost 2 bases and J lost 3, with 5 bases in between. The CDR3 is made up of 11 amino acids.

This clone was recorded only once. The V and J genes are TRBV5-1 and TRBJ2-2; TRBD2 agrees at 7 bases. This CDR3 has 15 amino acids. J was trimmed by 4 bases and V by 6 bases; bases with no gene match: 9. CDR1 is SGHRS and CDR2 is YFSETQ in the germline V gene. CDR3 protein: CASNVAGAPTGELFF. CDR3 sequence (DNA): TGCGCCAGCAATGTGGCGGGAGCGCCCACCGGGGAGCTGTTTTTT.

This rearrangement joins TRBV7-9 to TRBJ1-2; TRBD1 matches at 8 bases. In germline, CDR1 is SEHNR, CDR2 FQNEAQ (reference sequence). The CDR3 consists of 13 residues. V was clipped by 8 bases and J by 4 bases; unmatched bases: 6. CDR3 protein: CASELGQVYGYTF. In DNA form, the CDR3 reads TGTGCCAGCGAATTGGGACAGGTCTATGGCTACACCTTC.

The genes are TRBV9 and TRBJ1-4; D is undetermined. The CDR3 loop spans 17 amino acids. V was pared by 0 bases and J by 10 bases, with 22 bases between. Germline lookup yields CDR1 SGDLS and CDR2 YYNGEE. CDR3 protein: CASSVGGSLGISGKLFF. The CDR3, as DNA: TGTGCCAGCAGCGTAGGTGGCAGTCTGGGCATAAGTGGAAAACTGTTTTTT.

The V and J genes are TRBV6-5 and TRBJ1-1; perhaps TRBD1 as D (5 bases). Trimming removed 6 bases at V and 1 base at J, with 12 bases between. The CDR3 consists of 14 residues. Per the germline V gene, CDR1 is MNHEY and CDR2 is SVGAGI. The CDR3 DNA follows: TGTGCCAGCAGGTTGATAACAGGGAACACTGAAGCTTTCTTT. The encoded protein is CASRLITGNTEAFF.

CDR3 residues: CASSLAQQGVLGYTF. Here the CDR3 DNA reads TGTGCCAGCAGCTTAGCGCAACAGGGGGTGCTTGGCTACACCTTC. The chain is built from TRBV7-9 and TRBJ1-2, with 8 bases fitting TRBD1. The CDR3 runs 15 residues. Unmatched junction bases numbered 7, after V lost 0 bases and J lost 7 bases. CDR1 and CDR2 from the germline V gene are SEHNR and FQNEAQ (reference sequence). The full variable domain, completed using reference TRBV7-9 and TRBJ1-2, is DTGVSQNPRHKITKRGQNVTFRCDPISEHNRLYWYRQTLGQGPEFLTYFQNEAQLEKSRLLSDRFSAERPKGSFSTLEIQRTEQGDSAMYLCASSLAQQGVLGYTFGSGTRLTVV.

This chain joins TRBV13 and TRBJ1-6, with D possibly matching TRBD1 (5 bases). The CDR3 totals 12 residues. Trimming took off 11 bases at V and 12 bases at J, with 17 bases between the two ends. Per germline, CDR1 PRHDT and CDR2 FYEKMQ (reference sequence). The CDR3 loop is CAVRSGGGPLHF. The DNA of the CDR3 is TGTGCCGTTCGCTCCGGGGGAGGACCCCTCCACTTT.

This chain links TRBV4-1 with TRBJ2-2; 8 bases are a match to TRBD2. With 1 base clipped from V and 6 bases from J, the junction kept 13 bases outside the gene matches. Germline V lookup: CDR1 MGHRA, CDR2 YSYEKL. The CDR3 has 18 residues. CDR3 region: CASSQVPGGLAGSGELFF. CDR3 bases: TGCGCCAGCAGCCAAGTCCCTGGTGGGCTAGCGGGTTCCGGGGAGCTGTTTTTT.